The 21 T cell receptor beta chains below come from one sample, sequenced in a study of molecular identifiers for immune sequencing clone quantification (dated by TCRdb to 2017 to 2018). To prepare the library, PCR was applied. Sequencing was carried out with an Illumina HiSeq 4000. TCRdb cleaned the public reads at Q25 with fastp, built clones with MiXCR and kept in-frame beta chains. Rows with one shared CDR3 protein collapse into an entry with the most common genes and DNA. The sample table holds 400,000 to 600,000 distinct CDR3 sequences, of which about 22% were seen once. Around 0.84% of the sample rests with the top ten. Sequenced sample: naive CD8+ T cells from blood, with Jurkat cell RNA spiked in. The label giving this sample's cell subset or site can be read as: FACS-sorted CD8+CD4-CCR7+CD45RA+ naive T cells. The receptors stem from a human donor in good health. Some libraries in this study had Jurkat cell RNA spiked in.

The chain has TRBV14 and TRBJ2-2; D is possibly TRBD2 (5 bases). The CDR3 is 15 amino acids. Germline values: CDR1 SGHDN, CDR2 FVKESK. Trimming cost V 0 bases and J 8 bases, with 13 bases left between them. The CDR3 DNA sequence: TGTGCCAGCAGCCAAGACCGGGGTTCGTTTGGGGAGCTGTTTTTT. As protein: CASSQDRGSFGELFF.

The CDR3: CASSTTGGNSPLHF. CDR3 bases: TGTGCCAGCAGTACGACAGGGGGGAATTCACCCCTCCACTTT. The chain carries TRBV6-6 and TRBJ1-6, with 9 bases lining up with TRBD1. Germline assignment: CDR1 MNHNY and CDR2 SVGAGI (reference sequence). Trimming removed 5 bases from V and 7 bases from J; junction bases left unmatched: 3. There are 14 residues in the CDR3.

This clonotype has a handful of counts. The chain joins TRBV5-1 to TRBJ2-7, with 13 positions matching TRBD2. The V segment lost 0 bases and the J segment 3 bases; nucleotides outside the gene matches: 3. CDR1 and CDR2 from the germline V gene are SGHRS and YFSETQ. The CDR3 has 16 residues. The CDR3 spells CASSLEGLAGVYEQYF. CDR3 sequence (DNA): TGCGCCAGCAGCTTGGAAGGACTAGCGGGAGTCTACGAGCAGTACTTC.

This clonotype was seen many times. This rearrangement joins TRBV7-2 to TRBJ2-3, with 7 bases that match TRBD2. Germline CDR1 reads SGHTA; CDR2 reads FQGNSA. V shed 4 bases and J 3 bases; nucleotides not matched to a gene: 7. The length of the CDR3 is 15 residues. The DNA for the CDR3 is TGTGCCAGCAGCTCTCAGCGGGACTTTACAGATACGCAGTATTTT. Translating it yields CASSSQRDFTDTQYF. The full variable domain, with the rest looked up from reference TRBV7-2 and TRBJ2-3, is GAGVSQSPSNKVTEKGKDVELRCDPISGHTALYWYRQSLGQGLEFLIYFQGNSAPDKSGLPSDRFSAERTGGSVSTLTIQRTQQEDSAVYLCASSSQRDFTDTQYFGPGTRLTVL.

This chain links TRBV28 with TRBJ1-1, with 7 bases aligning to TRBD1. This CDR3 comprises 14 residues. Germline CDR1 is MDHEN and CDR2 is SYDVKM. J gave up 2 bases and V 6 bases, and 6 bases lay outside the gene matches. In nucleotides, the CDR3 is TGTGCCAGCAGACTAGGGGGCCGAAACACTGAAGCTTTCTTT. It yields the protein CASRLGGRNTEAFF.

Comments on this clonotype: A read error may produce the germline difference seen at one junction end. The genes are TRBV12-3 or TRBV12-4 and TRBJ2-1, with TRBD2 identical over 12 bases. This CDR3 has 19 residues. CDR3 amino acids: CASSIAPGTSGPRNNEQFF. CDR3 nucleotides: TGTGCCAGCAGTATAGCGCCCGGGACTAGCGGGCCGAGAAACAATGAGCAGTTCTTC.

J is TRBJ2-2 and V is TRBV9, with D perhaps TRBD1 or TRBD2 (6 bases each). Between the trimmed V and J ends, which lost 2 bases and 7 bases, there was a span of 18 bases. Per the germline V gene, CDR1 is SGDLS and CDR2 is YYNGEE. The CDR3 covers 16 residues. The CDR3 spells CASSVGGRPPFGELFF. The DNA of the CDR3 is TGTGCCAGCAGCGTGGGGGGCAGACCACCGTTCGGGGAGCTGTTTTTT.

This clonotype came up a few times. CDR3 residues: CASSIDLDRDFGSNQPQHF. CDR3 DNA: TGTGCCAGTAGTATCGATCTGGACAGGGACTTTGGGAGCAATCAGCCCCAGCATTTT. The chain has TRBV19 and TRBJ1-5; 8 bases map to TRBD1. After removal of 3 bases from V and 1 base from J, the junction contained 14 bases not matched to a gene. The germline CDR1 and CDR2 sequences are LNHDA and SQIVND (reference sequence). The CDR3 contains 19 residues. The full variable domain, its missing parts supplied by reference TRBV19 and TRBJ1-5, is DGGITQSPKYLFRKEGQNVTLSCEQNLNHDAMYWYRQDPGQGLRLIYYSQIVNDFQKGDIAEGYSVSREKKESFPLTVTSAQKNPTAFYLCASSIDLDRDFGSNQPQHFGDGTRLSIL.

The V call is TRBV7-9, the J call TRBJ2-7; 8 positions agree with TRBD2. The V gene end was trimmed by 4 bases and the J gene end by 2 bases; junction bases not matched to a gene: 7. The CDR3 loop spans 15 amino acids. Germline CDR1 and CDR2: SEHNR and FQNEAQ (reference sequence). The chain's CDR3 is CASSSTSGYTYEQYF. The CDR3 nucleotides read TGTGCCAGCAGCTCAACTAGCGGTTATACCTACGAGCAGTACTTC. The whole variable domain, remainder taken from reference TRBV7-9 and TRBJ2-7, is DTGVSQNPRHKITKRGQNVTFRCDPISEHNRLYWYRQTLGQGPEFLTYFQNEAQLEKSRLLSDRFSAERPKGSFSTLEIQRTEQGDSAMYLCASSSTSGYTYEQYFGPGTRLTVT.

There are a few counts of this clonotype. The chain recombines TRBV29-1 with TRBJ2-2; the D is unclear. This CDR3 is built from 13 residues. The germline CDR1 and CDR2 sequences are SQVTM and ANQGSEA. Deletions cut 1 base from V and 3 bases from J, with 6 bases between. The CDR3, as DNA: TGCAGCGTTGAAGGCAGCCACACCGGGGAGCTGTTTTTT. As protein: CSVEGSHTGELFF.

A remark on this clonotype: It may be a read error: a sequence one base away is much more abundant. J is TRBJ1-1 and V is TRBV6-5, with TRBD1 as a possible D gene (6 bases). V was trimmed by 6 bases and J by 3 bases, leaving 17 bases between them. Germline CDR1 reads MNHEY; CDR2 reads SVGAGI. The CDR3 is 15 amino acids. The CDR3 nucleotides are TGTGCCAGCAGCCCCTACACAGGGATGGACACTGAAGCTTTCTTT. It codes for CASSPYTGMDTEAFF.

This clonotype was detected a few times. This chain connects TRBV5-5 to TRBJ1-2; maybe TRBD1 (6 bases). The CDR3 sequence is 17 residues long. Trimming cost V 3 bases and J 8 bases, with 26 bases left between them. Germline V gene data show CDR1 as SGHKS and CDR2 as YYEKEE (reference sequence). The CDR3 DNA reads as TGTGCCAGCAGCTCTTGGGACACCGGACAGATGGTTGAAGGCTACACCTTC. Amino acid sequence: CASSSWDTGQMVEGYTF.

V is TRBV3-1 and J is TRBJ1-2; D not resolved. The germline gives CDR1 LGHDT, CDR2 YNNKEL (reference sequence). Trimming took 1 base from V and 4 from J, leaving 10 bases between them. The CDR3 extends over 14 amino acids. The CDR3 spells CASSQAQSVYGYTF. CDR3 nucleotide sequence: TGTGCCAGCAGCCAAGCGCAGTCGGTCTATGGCTACACCTTC.

This clonotype has a count of ten or more. The chain uses TRBV19 and TRBJ1-1, with D tentatively TRBD1 (6 bases). The germline V gene has CDR1 LNHDA and CDR2 SQIVND (reference sequence). Deletions cut 3 bases from V and 5 bases from J, with 7 bases between. The CDR3 is 12 residues long. The CDR3, as DNA: TGTGCCAGTAGTATCCAGGGGACTGAAGCTTTCTTT. It encodes CASSIQGTEAFF.

This clonotype was observed at least ten times. J is TRBJ2-7 and V is TRBV29-1; the D is unclear. This CDR3 contains 11 residues. The V gene lost 4 bases and the J gene lost 7 bases, with 11 bases spanning the gap. Looked up from germline, CDR1 is SQVTM and CDR2 is ANQGSEA. The CDR3 reads CSVVTLGEQYF. Here the CDR3 DNA reads TGCAGCGTTGTTACCTTGGGGGAGCAGTACTTC.

This clonotype was counted between two and nine times. The chain has TRBV20-1 and TRBJ1-6; 7 bases match TRBD1. Germline CDR1 DFQATT, CDR2 SNEGSKA (reference sequence). The CDR3 totals 13 residues. V lost 6 bases to trimming and J lost 10 bases; unmatched junction nucleotides: 9. The CDR3 reads CSAIEGAGSPLHF. The CDR3 bases are TGCAGTGCCATAGAGGGGGCAGGGTCACCCCTCCACTTT.

The chain recombines TRBV7-6 with TRBJ1-4, with D possibly TRBD1 on 5 matching bases. Germline assignment: CDR1 SGHVS and CDR2 FNYEAQ. The V end was cut by 2 bases, the J end by 8 bases, with 9 bases between. This CDR3 has 13 residues. As DNA, the CDR3 is TGTGCCAGCAGCTTATTCGAGGGGGAAAAACTGTTTTTT. Its translation: CASSLFEGEKLFF.

Comment on this clonotype: At one end, the junction sequence differs from germline, possibly due to a read error. The rearrangement uses TRBV7-9 and TRBJ2-6, with D hard to call. The CDR3 extends over 17 amino acids. Germline values: CDR1 SEHNR, CDR2 FQNEAQ (reference sequence). This chain's CDR3 is CASSPLSSSSVANVLTF. CDR3 nucleotides: TGTGCCAGCAGCCCCCTTAGCAGCTCATCTGTGGCCAACGTCCTGACTTTC.

This clonotype turned up a few times. The J gene is TRBJ2-3, the V gene TRBV27; 13 bases line up with TRBD2. This CDR3 contains 16 residues. V trimming: 2 bases; J trimming: 2 bases; junction bases outside the gene matches: 1. From germline, CDR1 is MNHEY and CDR2 SMNVEV (reference sequence). CDR3 loop: CASSLGTSGITDTQYF. DNA of the CDR3: TGTGCCAGCAGTTTAGGGACTAGCGGGATCACAGATACGCAGTATTTT.

The rearrangement links TRBV27 to TRBJ2-7; perhaps TRBD1 as D (6 bases). This CDR3 comprises 14 residues. The germline V gene encodes CDR1 MNHEY and CDR2 SMNVEV (reference sequence). The V and J ends lost 5 bases and 7 bases respectively, with 18 bases between them. The CDR3 region is CASSPGRSGVEQYF. The CDR3 bases are TGTGCCAGCAGTCCCGGACGGTCAGGGGTGGAGCAGTACTTC.

This clonotype was observed many times. The chain uses TRBV5-6 and TRBJ1-1, with a weak D call TRBD1 (5 bases). Deletions cut 2 bases from V and 1 base from J, with 15 bases between. CDR1 and CDR2 (germline): SGHDT, YYEEEE. The CDR3 totals 16 residues. The CDR3 sequence is CASSFSLGDPNTEAFF. CDR3 in DNA: TGTGCCAGCAGCTTCTCGTTAGGGGATCCGAACACTGAAGCTTTCTTT.